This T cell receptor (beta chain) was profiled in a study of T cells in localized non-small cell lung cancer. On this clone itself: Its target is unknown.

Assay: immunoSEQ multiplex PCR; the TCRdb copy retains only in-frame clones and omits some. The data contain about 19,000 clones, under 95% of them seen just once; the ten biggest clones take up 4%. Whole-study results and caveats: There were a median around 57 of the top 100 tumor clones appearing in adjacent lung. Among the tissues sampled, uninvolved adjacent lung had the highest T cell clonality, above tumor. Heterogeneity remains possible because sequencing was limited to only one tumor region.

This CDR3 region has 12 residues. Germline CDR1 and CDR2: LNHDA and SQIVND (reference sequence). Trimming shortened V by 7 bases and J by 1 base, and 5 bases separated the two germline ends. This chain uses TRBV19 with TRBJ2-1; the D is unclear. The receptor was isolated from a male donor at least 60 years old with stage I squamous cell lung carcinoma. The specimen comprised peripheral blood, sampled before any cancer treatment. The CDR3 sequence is CASIRSYNEQFF. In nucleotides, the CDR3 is TGTGCCAGTATCCGGTCCTACAATGAGCAGTTCTTC.